This TCR beta chain comes out of a study of blood T cell repertoires in COVID-19. About the study: PBMCs, B-cell-depleted T cells, or T cells were the source of the cDNA or gDNA that made up the material.

Authors' methods: Nucleated cell number was recorded as an estimate derived from reference gene primer amplification. TCRdb's table, derived via immunoSEQ multiplex PCR, lists solely in-frame clones and lacks some. Clone size and the V and J calls come from that table; the DNA yielded D and trimming. Found here are fewer than 350,000 clones, 90% of them singletons; the top ten hold roughly 1.5%. The CDR3 is 15 amino acids. The junction had 4 bases not matched to a gene; V was cut back by 4 bases and J by 4 bases. Germline V CDR1 and CDR2: MNHEY, SMNVEV (reference sequence). The receptor comes from a woman between 18 and 29 years old with acute COVID-19. Sequenced input: PBMCs or T cells enriched from blood (not recorded which). The V gene is TRBV27, the J gene TRBJ2-7; 13 bases align to TRBD2. The CDR3 sequence is CASSWTSGSVYEQYF. The CDR3 nucleotides are TGTGCCAGCAGTTGGACTAGCGGGAGCGTGTACGAGCAGTACTTC.